This TCR beta chain was observed in a study of blood T cell repertoires in COVID-19. The data were produced by immunoSEQ multiplex PCR, yet TCRdb's version contains in-frame clones alone and is incomplete. Of some 300,000 clones detected, approximately 89% appear once; the ten largest clones hold around 9.5%. Residents of about two dozen US areas, aged about 18 to 89 years, made up the participants. Cohorts were assigned according to the clinical history that participants reported. Donors in Cohort 3 who had recovered were those with two negative PCRs, healthcare professional clearance, or resolution of their symptoms. CDR3 size: 14 residues. Trimming pared 6 bases from V and 6 bases from J, leaving 18 bases between. CDR1 and CDR2 from the germline V gene are KGHSH and LQKENI.

This TCR was sampled from a middle-aged woman who had recovered from COVID-19. This rearrangement joins TRBV18 to TRBJ2-7; tentatively, D is TRBD2 (5 bases). Sequences were obtained from PBMCs or T cells enriched from blood (not recorded which). CDR3 protein: CASSPVLREREQYF. As DNA, the CDR3 is TGTGCCAGCTCCCCGGTTCTACGGGAACGCGAGCAGTACTTC.